These 25 T cell receptor beta chains originate from one sample sequenced in a study of a mutant IDH1 vaccine in newly diagnosed glioma. The time point denotes: week 5, during vaccination. One vaccine dose held 300 ug of mutant IDH1 20-mer peptide and came with topical imiquimod. No antigen has been assigned to these receptors. TCRdb's copy holds only in-frame clones and misses some; the assay was immunoSEQ multiplex PCR. Of over 50,000 clones listed, 75% to 90% are singletons. The specimen comprised PBMCs, sampled from a glioma patient whose treatment included an IDH1 peptide vaccine. The receptor set was obtained from a woman aged 40 to 50 with glioma.

This clone appeared once. This chain uses TRBV27 with TRBJ2-1; 7 bases are shared with TRBD2. V lost 5 bases to trimming and J lost 6 bases; unmatched junction nucleotides: 10. Germline CDR1 MNHEY, CDR2 SMNVEV (reference sequence). CDR3 length: 15 residues. This CDR3 is CASSRGGRTGNEQFF. CDR3 in DNA: TGTGCCAGCAGTAGGGGAGGGAGGACGGGCAATGAGCAGTTCTTC.

The rearrangement joins TRBV5-6 to TRBJ2-2; D unresolved. This CDR3 contains 17 residues. V lost 2 bases, J lost 0 bases, and 14 bases lay in between. The germline CDR1 and CDR2 sequences are SGHDT and YYEEEE. This CDR3 is CASSFGGYLANTGELFF. The CDR3 DNA reads as TGTGCCAGCAGCTTTGGTGGCTACCTCGCGAACACCGGGGAGCTGTTTTTT.

The chain uses TRBV18 and TRBJ2-7; TRBD2 matches 13 bases. Unmatched junction bases numbered 8, after V lost 3 bases and J lost 6 bases. The germline gives CDR1 KGHSH, CDR2 LQKENI. This CDR3 region has 16 residues. Here the CDR3 DNA reads TGTGCCAGCTCACCCGGACTAGCGGGAGTGACTCTCGAGCAGTACTTC. Translated: CASSPGLAGVTLEQYF.

The V call is TRBV7-9, the J call TRBJ1-1; D is unclear. Germline values: CDR1 SEHNR, CDR2 FQNEAQ (reference sequence). The V and J ends lost 2 bases and 1 base respectively, with 5 bases between them. The CDR3 totals 13 residues. The CDR3 is CASSLQENTEAFF. CDR3 DNA sequence: TGTGCCAGCAGCTTACAGGAGAACACTGAAGCTTTCTTT.

The chain recombines TRBV2 with TRBJ2-2; the D is unclear. The CDR3 consists of 12 residues. Trimming took 4 bases from V and 9 from J, leaving 9 bases between them. The germline gives CDR1 SNHLY, CDR2 FYNNEI. The CDR3 spells CASSVSDRELFF. Here the CDR3 DNA reads TGTGCCAGCAGTGTCTCTGATCGGGAGCTGTTTTTT.

The chain combines TRBV5-4 with TRBJ1-6, with D possibly TRBD1 on 6 matching bases. The CDR3 is 13 amino acids. The V gene lost 1 base and the J gene lost 10 bases, with 9 bases spanning the gap. CDR1 is SGHNT and CDR2 is YYREEE in the germline V gene (reference sequence). The CDR3, as DNA: TGTGCCAGCAGCTTGTACAGGGAGTCACCCCTCCACTTT. It specifies CASSLYRESPLHF.

This clone was seen a few times. The chain couples TRBV18 to TRBJ1-3; D ambiguous. The germline V gene encodes CDR1 KGHSH and CDR2 LQKENI. Trimming cost V 5 bases and J 3 bases, with 26 bases left between them. The CDR3 length is 19 residues. CDR3 sequence (DNA): TGTGCCAGCTCAATGCTAGATTCCGAGGCCCGAACCGTTGGAAACACCATATATTTT. Translating it yields CASSMLDSEARTVGNTIYF. Together with reference TRBV18 and TRBJ1-3, the CDR3 gives the full variable domain: NAGVMQNPRHLVRRRGQEARLRCSPMKGHSHVYWYRQLPEEGLKFMVYLQKENIIDESGMPKERFSAEFPKEGPSILRIQQVVRGDSAAYFCASSMLDSEARTVGNTIYFGEGSWLTVV.

V usage is TRBV6-6 and J usage is TRBJ1-5; a possible D gene is TRBD1 (5 bases). This CDR3 is 15 amino acids long. V was shortened by 4 bases and J by 5 bases, with 15 bases between the two germline ends. CDR1 and CDR2 (germline): MNHNY, SVGAGI (reference sequence). CDR3 bases: TGTGCCAGCAGTTCAGTCGACCCAGGGTATCAGCCCCAGCATTTT. Its translation is CASSSVDPGYQPQHF.

CDR3 in DNA: TGTGCCAGCAACCACGGGGGACAGGGGTCGTATAGCAATCAGCCCCAGCATTTT. It specifies CASNHGGQGSYSNQPQHF. V gene TRBV5-5 combines with J gene TRBJ1-5; 10 bases are shared with TRBD1. V lost 6 bases, J lost 0 bases, and 12 bases stayed unmatched. The CDR3 has 18 residues. The germline gives CDR1 SGHKS, CDR2 YYEKEE (reference sequence). Filled out from reference TRBV5-5 and TRBJ1-5, the complete variable domain reads DAGVTQSPTHLIKTRGQQVTLRCSPISGHKSVSWYQQVLGQGPQFIFQYYEKEERGRGNFPDRFSARQFPNYSSELNVNALLLGDSALYLCASNHGGQGSYSNQPQHFGDGTRLSIL.

The chain links TRBV10-1 to TRBJ2-4, with D hard to call. V was cut by 3 bases and J by 5 bases, with 14 bases left in between. CDR3 length equals 15 residues. Looked up from germline, CDR1 is WNHNN and CDR2 is SYGVQD (reference sequence). The CDR3 bases are TGCGCCAGCAGTGATAGTTCCACGGGTGAAAACATTCAGTACTTC. It translates to CASSDSSTGENIQYF.

The rearrangement uses TRBV5-1 and TRBJ2-5, with TRBD1 matching 9 bases. Trimming took 8 bases from V and 5 from J; bases not matched to a gene: 13. Germline CDR1 SGHRS, CDR2 YFSETQ. The CDR3 has 15 amino acids. CDR3 in amino acids: CARNGDGTGWETQYF. The CDR3 nucleotides are TGCGCCAGGAACGGGGATGGGACAGGGTGGGAGACCCAGTACTTC. Using reference TRBV5-1 and TRBJ2-5 for the parts outside the CDR3, the full variable domain is KAGVTQTPRYLIKTRGQQVTLSCSPISGHRSVSWYQQTPGQGLQFLFEYFSETQRNKGNFPGRFSGRQFSNSRSEMNVSTLELGDSALYLCARNGDGTGWETQYFGPGTRLLVL.

The chain is built from TRBV7-9 and TRBJ2-5, with D perhaps assigned TRBD1 or TRBD2 (5 bases each). The germline CDR1 and CDR2 sequences are SEHNR and FQNEAQ (reference sequence). Trimming left V 4 bases short and J 5 bases short, with 14 bases between. This CDR3 is 14 amino acids long. In DNA form, the CDR3 reads TGTGCCAGCAGCTCTGGGACCGGGTGGGAGACCCAGTACTTC. Encoded protein: CASSSGTGWETQYF.

The chain links TRBV6-6 to TRBJ2-7; D is perhaps TRBD2 (7 bases). The germline gives CDR1 MNHNY, CDR2 SVGAGI (reference sequence). Trimming removed 7 bases from V and 4 bases from J, with 20 bases in between. The CDR3 is 15 residues long. Here the CDR3 reads CASTGGAGAGYEQYF. Written as DNA, the CDR3 is TGTGCCAGCACTGGGGGTGCGGGGGCTGGGTACGAGCAGTACTTC.

J is TRBJ1-1 and V is TRBV30, with D hard to call. The CDR3 runs to 16 residues. Germline CDR1 is GTSNPN and CDR2 is SVGIG (reference sequence). V was shortened by 3 bases and J by 1 base, with 18 bases between the two germline ends. The CDR3 DNA is TGTGCCTGGAGAAAGGTCCGGATTTTTTGGAACACTGAAGCTTTCTTT. Translation gives CAWRKVRIFWNTEAFF.

V and J are TRBV18 and TRBJ2-6; D might be TRBD1 (5 bases). The germline V gene encodes CDR1 KGHSH and CDR2 LQKENI. The V and J ends lost 3 bases and 1 base respectively, with 22 bases between them. The CDR3 has 20 amino acids. The CDR3 nucleotides read TGTGCCAGCTCACCTTACCCTCAGGGAACAGCCTCATCTGGGGCCAACGTCCTGACTTTC. Amino acid sequence: CASSPYPQGTASSGANVLTF.

The chain links TRBV4-2 to TRBJ1-1; TRBD1 matches at 7 bases. Looked up from germline, CDR1 is LGHNA and CDR2 is YNFKEQ. This CDR3 spans 16 amino acids. The V and J ends lost 0 bases and 4 bases, in that order; junction bases with no gene match: 8. CDR3 nucleotide sequence: TGTGCCAGCAGCCAAGAGACAGGGCCCCTTAGCACTGAAGCTTTCTTT. Residues: CASSQETGPLSTEAFF.

The chain is built from TRBV19 and TRBJ2-2; a possible D gene is TRBD2 (6 bases). V shed 6 bases and J shed 4 bases, with 15 bases lying between them. The CDR3 spans 15 residues. CDR1 is LNHDA, CDR2 SQIVND, per germline (reference sequence). The CDR3 protein is CASRPEAGLTGELFF. The CDR3 DNA reads TGTGCCAGTAGACCAGAAGCGGGTCTCACCGGGGAGCTGTTTTTT.

This chain links TRBV7-8 with TRBJ2-5, with D possibly matching TRBD2 (6 bases). Germline V gene sequence: CDR1 SGHVS, CDR2 FQNEAQ. The CDR3 consists of 13 residues. The germline V and J ends were trimmed by 2 bases and 6 bases, with 10 bases remaining between them. CDR3 loop: CASSLSGVKTQYF. The DNA for the CDR3 is TGTGCCAGCAGCTTATCGGGGGTTAAGACCCAGTACTTC.

The chain carries TRBV9 and TRBJ1-5, with D hard to call. The V and J ends lost 0 bases and 7 bases respectively, with 11 bases between them. Germline V gene lookup returns CDR1 SGDLS and CDR2 YYNGEE. The CDR3 runs 14 residues. The CDR3 loop is CASSVGAAQQPQHF. The CDR3 DNA reads as TGTGCCAGCAGCGTAGGGGCGGCACAGCAGCCCCAGCATTTT.

In regard to this clone: The same CDR3 is also encoded by other DNA sequences in this sample. The rearrangement links TRBV18 to TRBJ1-1; possible D gene TRBD1, 5 bases. Germline assignment: CDR1 KGHSH and CDR2 LQKENI. Trimming removed 6 bases at V and 3 bases at J, with 14 bases between. The CDR3 length is 14 residues. In DNA form, the CDR3 reads TGTGCCAGCTCCCTCGGAGGGGTTGACACTGAAGCTTTCTTT. Its translation is CASSLGGVDTEAFF.

This chain links TRBV19 with TRBJ1-5; D uncertain. Germline V gene lookup returns CDR1 LNHDA and CDR2 SQIVND (reference sequence). V was trimmed by 3 bases and J by 5 bases, leaving 14 bases between them. The CDR3 covers 15 residues. The CDR3 spells CASSIVTQDHQPQHF. The CDR3 coding sequence is TGTGCCAGTAGTATTGTGACGCAGGACCATCAGCCCCAGCATTTT.

This chain connects TRBV5-1 to TRBJ1-1; possibly TRBD1 for D (5 bases). Germline values: CDR1 SGHRS, CDR2 YFSETQ. V was pared by 1 base and J by 1 base, with 11 bases between. This CDR3 spans 15 amino acids. CDR3 region: CASSLLGVSNTEAFF. DNA for the CDR3: TGCGCCAGCAGCTTGCTGGGGGTCTCGAACACTGAAGCTTTCTTT.

The CDR3 loop is CASKRGPYNEQFF. Written as DNA, the CDR3 is TGTGCCAGCAAACGGGGGCCCTACAATGAGCAGTTCTTC. The chain has TRBV6-5 and TRBJ2-1; possibly TRBD1 or TRBD2 for D (6 bases each). Per the germline V gene, CDR1 is MNHEY and CDR2 is SVGAGI. The CDR3 is made up of 13 amino acids. Trimming shortened V by 7 bases and J by 2 bases, and 9 bases separated the two germline ends.

This clone was detected only once. The gene calls are TRBV5-6 and TRBJ2-1, with D possibly matching TRBD2 (6 bases). Germline V gene sequence: CDR1 SGHDT, CDR2 YYEEEE. Trimming took off 2 bases at V and 5 bases at J, with 8 bases between the two ends. The CDR3 covers 13 residues. CDR3 DNA: TGTGCCAGCAGCTTCGGGAGCCACAATGAGCAGTTCTTC. Its translation is CASSFGSHNEQFF.

The V and J genes are TRBV19 and TRBJ1-2; 7 bases fit TRBD1. The CDR3 covers 14 residues. The germline gives CDR1 LNHDA, CDR2 SQIVND (reference sequence). The J segment lost 8 bases and the V segment lost 4 bases, leaving 10 bases of the junction unmatched. The CDR3, as DNA: TGTGCCAGTAGTACCCTCGACAGGGCTGGGGGCTACACCTTC. Amino acids: CASSTLDRAGGYTF.